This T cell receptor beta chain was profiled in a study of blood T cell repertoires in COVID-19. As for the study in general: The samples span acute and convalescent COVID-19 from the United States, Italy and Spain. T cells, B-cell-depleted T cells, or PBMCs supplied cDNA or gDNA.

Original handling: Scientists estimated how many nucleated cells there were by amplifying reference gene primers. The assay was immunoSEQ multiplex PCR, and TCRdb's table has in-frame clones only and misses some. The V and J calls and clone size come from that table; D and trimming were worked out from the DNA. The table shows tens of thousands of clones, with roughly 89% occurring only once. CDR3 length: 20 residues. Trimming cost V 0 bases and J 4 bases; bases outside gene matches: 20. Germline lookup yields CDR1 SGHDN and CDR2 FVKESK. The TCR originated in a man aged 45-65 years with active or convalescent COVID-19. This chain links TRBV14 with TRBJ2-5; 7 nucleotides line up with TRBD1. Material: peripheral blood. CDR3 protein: CASSQDFGTAEYQGPETQYF. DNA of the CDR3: TGTGCCAGCAGCCAAGATTTCGGGACAGCAGAGTACCAGGGCCCAGAGACCCAGTACTTC. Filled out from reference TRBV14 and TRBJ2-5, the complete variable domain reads EAGVTQFPSHSVIEKGQTVTLRCDPISGHDNLYWYRRVMGKEIKFLLHFVKESKQDESGMPNNRFLAERTGGTYSTLKVQPAELEDSGVYFCASSQDFGTAEYQGPETQYFGPGTRLLVL.